This T cell receptor beta chain came from a study of regulatory T cells in long-lasting Graves disease. The study, taken as a whole, reports: TRBV28, TRBJ1-2 and TRBJ2-5 emerged as the favored segments in persistent disease. Comparison showed that persistent patients shared more public clonotypes (about 2,700) than new patients (966). Persistent Graves' cases showed lower TCR diversity than newly diagnosed cases.

Arm-PCR of CDR3 regions and iRepertoire HTBI primers were the basis on which TCR beta libraries were built. A single record per CDR3 protein comes from TCRdb applying MiXCR to the multiplex PCR reads. The table lists more than 300,000 distinct CDR3 sequences, 15% to 20% of them singletons. This clonotype was seen ten or more times. Its specificity is unknown. The time point denotes: newly diagnosed GD, antithyroid drugs for less than 3 months. Construction of the TCR library relied on RNA isolated from PBMCs. CDR3 length: 15 amino acids. Germline-derived CDR1 and CDR2 are SGHAT and FQNNGV. V lost 5 bases, J lost 5 bases, and 5 bases stayed unmatched. The data were also submitted as part of a second study, on T cells in Graves' hyperthyroidism and ophthalmopathy. That publication notes: Most thyroid clonotypes expanded above 0.001 were also detected in blood.

This receptor was taken from a woman younger than 30 with Graves disease. The rearrangement joins TRBV11-2 to TRBJ2-1, with TRBD1 identical over 11 bases. Sequencing used peripheral blood mononuclear cells (PBMCs), obtained at new diagnosis, from a patient treated with antithyroid drugs. CDR3 protein: CASSPGTGGHNEQFF. Here the CDR3 DNA reads TGTGCCAGCAGCCCCGGGACAGGGGGACACAATGAGCAGTTCTTC.